This T cell receptor (beta chain) was sequenced during a study of blood T cell repertoires in COVID-19. Across the study: Material from acute and convalescent COVID-19 was sourced from the United States, Italy and Spain. Sources were T cells, B-cell-depleted T cells, or PBMCs; the material itself was cDNA or gDNA.

Original methodology: Cell counts per sample came from amplifying reference gene primers. The repertoire was sequenced with immunoSEQ multiplex PCR; TCRdb's copy has only in-frame clones and lacks some. The V and J calls and clone size are taken from that table; D and trimming were inferred from the DNA. The sample holds about 200,000 clones, around 85% seen once. V gave up 6 bases and J gave up 10 bases; unmatched junction bases: 4. The CDR3 length is 11 residues. The chain links TRBV12-3 or TRBV12-4 to TRBJ1-1, with 8 bases matching TRBD1. The TCR originated in a man aged 40-49 years with acute or convalescent COVID-19. Sequenced input: peripheral blood. The DNA for the CDR3 is TGTGCCAGCAGGTACAGGGGGAGAGCTTTCTTT. Translating it yields CASRYRGRAFF.